This TCR beta chain was observed in a study of blood T cells in healthy people across ages. Study-wide points: Age brought a roughly linear fall in TCR beta diversity measured per million T cells. It was held that the diversity estimates obtained from one million T cells were underestimates.

There were at least 5.5 micrograms of total RNA extracted from every sample. Turning to this clonotype: Its antigen is currently unknown.

With a J-beta primer mix and a sample-barcoded 5' primer, a second PCR ran 7 to 11 cycles. Unique molecular identifiers of 12 random nucleotides labeled each cDNA. TCRdb analysed the 5' RACE reads with MiXCR anew, one entry per CDR3 protein. The data show over 500,000 distinct CDR3 sequences, approximately 52% seen once. The germline V gene has CDR1 DFQATT and CDR2 SNEGSKA (reference sequence). The CDR3 loop spans 13 amino acids. The V end lost 5 bases, the J end lost 3 bases, and 13 bases lay between the germline ends. The receptor's source is a woman older than 75 in good health. Specimen: blood. The chain carries TRBV20-1 and TRBJ2-5, with D perhaps matching TRBD1 (5 bases). The CDR3 region has the DNA TGCAGTGCTCCAAGCTTAGGGGAAGAGACCCAGTACTTC. Protein: CSAPSLGEETQYF.